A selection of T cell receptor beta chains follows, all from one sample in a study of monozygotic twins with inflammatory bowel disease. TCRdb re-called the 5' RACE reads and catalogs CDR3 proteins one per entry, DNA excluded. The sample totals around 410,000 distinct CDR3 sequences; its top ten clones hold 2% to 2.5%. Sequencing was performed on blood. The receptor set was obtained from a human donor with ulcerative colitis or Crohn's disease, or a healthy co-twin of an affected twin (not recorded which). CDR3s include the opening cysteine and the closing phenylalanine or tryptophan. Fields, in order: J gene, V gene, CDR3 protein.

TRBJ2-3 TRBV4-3 CASSPRRPDTQYF
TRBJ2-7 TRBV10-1 CASSDILTAYEQYF
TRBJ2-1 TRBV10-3 CAIMAASGSNEQFF
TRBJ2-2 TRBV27 CASSLLGGRASTGELFF
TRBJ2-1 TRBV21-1 CASPPSGTGGQNEQFF
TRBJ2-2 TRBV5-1 CASRRGQGDTGELFF
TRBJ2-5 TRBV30 CAGRRTGQETQYF
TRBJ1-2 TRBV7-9 CASVGTGNGYTF
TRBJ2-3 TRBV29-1 CSVEGTSGSLDTQYF
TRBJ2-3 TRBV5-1 CASRTGGPPDTQYF
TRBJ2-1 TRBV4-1 CASSQVPGLARNEQFF
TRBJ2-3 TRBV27 CASSSPPGLAGYTQYF
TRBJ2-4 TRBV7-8 CASSIQDKNIQYF
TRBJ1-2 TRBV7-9 CASTGSNYGYTF
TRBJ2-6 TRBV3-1 CASSQDTSGIGANVLTF
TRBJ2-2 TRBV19 CASSMVRLAYTGELFF
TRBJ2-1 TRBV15 CATSRTGLEQFF
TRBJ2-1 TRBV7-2 CASSPQLTSGSEKFF
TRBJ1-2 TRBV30 CAWSVGIGYTF
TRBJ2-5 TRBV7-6 CASSWTSGMYQETQYF